This TCR beta chain was sequenced during a study of blood T cell repertoires in COVID-19. Study-level background: The origin of the acute and convalescent COVID-19 samples was the United States, Italy and Spain. PBMCs, B-cell-depleted T cells, or T cells were the source of the cDNA or gDNA that made up the material.

In the source study's methods: Counts of nucleated cells, estimated from reference gene primer amplification, were obtained. Profiling relied on immunoSEQ multiplex PCR, and the TCRdb table lists in-frame clones only, not all of them. V and J calls and clone size are copied from that table; D and trimming were computed from the DNA. The sample lists 300,000 or so clones; more than 70% were seen once. This CDR3 comprises 13 residues. Trimming removed 7 bases from V and 5 bases from J; junction bases left unmatched: 7. Germline assignment: CDR1 MNHNY and CDR2 SVGAGI (reference sequence). The chain carries TRBV6-6 and TRBJ1-1, with 7 bases matching TRBD1. This clonotype was sampled from a woman in her 30s who had recovered from COVID-19. The source material was peripheral blood. Written as DNA, the CDR3 is TGTGCCAGCACGGGACAGAAGAATACTGAAGCTTTCTTT. Protein: CASTGQKNTEAFF.